Listed below are T cell receptor beta chains from one sample, sequenced in a study of blood T cell repertoires in COVID-19. Method: immunoSEQ multiplex PCR; TCRdb's copy keeps in-frame clones and lacks some. This sample has hundreds of thousands of clones, with 87% found just once. Material: PBMCs or T cells enriched from blood (not recorded which). All receptors come from a middle-aged woman who had recovered from COVID-19. Both conserved end residues are part of each CDR3. D genes are given only for firm matches. Some rows mark clone size as missing; the rest say once, few, many or name a class of expanded clone.

d_call: .
v_call: TRBV2
clone_size: .
j_call: TRBJ1-1
cdr3_nt: TGTGCCAGCAGTAAAGGGCAGGGGCTGACTGAAGCTTTCTTT
cdr3_aa: CASSKGQGLTEAFF

d_call: .
v_call: TRBV9
clone_size: .
j_call: TRBJ2-2
cdr3_nt: TGTGCCAGCAGCGTAGCTCCGAGGGCCGGGAGAGTTTACACCGGGGAGCTGTTTTTT
cdr3_aa: CASSVAPRAGRVYTGELFF

d_call: .
v_call: TRBV27
clone_size: .
j_call: TRBJ2-6
cdr3_nt: TGTGCCAGCAGTTTATCGGTGGGGCTGAGCTCTGGGGCCAACGTCCTGACTTTC
cdr3_aa: CASSLSVGLSSGANVLTF

d_call: .
v_call: TRBV12-3/TRBV12-4
clone_size: .
j_call: TRBJ1-2
cdr3_nt: TGTGCCAGCAGTTTAGGGCGGGCAGATGGCTACACCTTC
cdr3_aa: CASSLGRADGYTF

d_call: .
v_call: TRBV2
clone_size: .
j_call: TRBJ2-3
cdr3_nt: TGTGCCGGCTCCCCCACTAGAACAGATACGCAGTATTTT
cdr3_aa: CAGSPTRTDTQYF

d_call: TRBD1
v_call: TRBV19
clone_size: .
j_call: TRBJ1-2
cdr3_nt: TGTGCCAGTAGTCCACCCCCGGGAATAGCGGGACAGAAGGGATATGGCTACACCTTC
cdr3_aa: CASSPPPGIAGQKGYGYTF

d_call: TRBD1
v_call: TRBV16
clone_size: .
j_call: TRBJ1-2
cdr3_nt: TGTGCCAGCAGCCACCAAGCTGACCAATGGACAGGAAGCTACACCTTC
cdr3_aa: CASSHQADQWTGSYTF

d_call: .
v_call: TRBV11-2
clone_size: .
j_call: TRBJ2-7
cdr3_nt: TGTGCCAGCAGTCACGCGACAAATCCCTACGAGCAGTACTTC
cdr3_aa: CASSHATNPYEQYF

d_call: TRBD1
v_call: TRBV7-9
clone_size: few
j_call: TRBJ2-5
cdr3_nt: TGTGCCAGCAGCTTAGGGACAGGAGCAGAGACCCAGTACTTC
cdr3_aa: CASSLGTGAETQYF

d_call: TRBD2
v_call: TRBV6-2/TRBV6-3
clone_size: .
j_call: TRBJ2-5
cdr3_nt: TGTGCCAGCGGCCAACTAGCGGGAGAGACCCAGTACTTC
cdr3_aa: CASGQLAGETQYF

d_call: .
v_call: TRBV6-2/TRBV6-3
clone_size: .
j_call: TRBJ2-3
cdr3_nt: TGTGCCAGCAGTTACGTCCGTCCGGACTCACCCACAGATACGCAGTATTTT
cdr3_aa: CASSYVRPDSPTDTQYF

d_call: .
v_call: TRBV7-9
clone_size: .
j_call: TRBJ2-1
cdr3_nt: TGTGCCAGCAGCCACCCCGGGCCTTCCTCGGGGGAGCAGTTCTTC
cdr3_aa: CASSHPGPSSGEQFF

d_call: .
v_call: TRBV5-1
clone_size: .
j_call: TRBJ2-7
cdr3_nt: TGCGCCAGCAGCCAAGCGGGCCCGGGAAACGAGCAGTACTTC
cdr3_aa: CASSQAGPGNEQYF

d_call: .
v_call: TRBV4-1
clone_size: .
j_call: TRBJ1-5
cdr3_nt: TGCGCCAGCAGCCAAGTGGCGGTAGTCTCGAGTCAGCCCCAGCATTTT
cdr3_aa: CASSQVAVVSSQPQHF

d_call: .
v_call: TRBV7-2
clone_size: .
j_call: TRBJ1-3
cdr3_nt: TGTGCCAGCAGCTTAGGGGGAGGGCCCAACTCCATATATTTT
cdr3_aa: CASSLGGGPNSIYF

d_call: .
v_call: TRBV7-2
clone_size: .
j_call: TRBJ1-6
cdr3_nt: TGTGCCAGCAGCTTAGAACTTACAGGTGCTTCACCCCTCCACTTT
cdr3_aa: CASSLELTGASPLHF

d_call: TRBD1
v_call: TRBV18
clone_size: .
j_call: TRBJ1-4
cdr3_nt: TGTGCCAGCTCACCTTTAAGACAGGGCCCAACTAATGAAAAACTGTTTTTT
cdr3_aa: CASSPLRQGPTNEKLFF

d_call: .
v_call: TRBV2
clone_size: .
j_call: TRBJ1-2
cdr3_nt: TGTGCCGGTAGAACACCCGACAGGCCCTATGGCTACACCTTC
cdr3_aa: CAGRTPDRPYGYTF

d_call: TRBD2
v_call: TRBV29-1
clone_size: .
j_call: TRBJ2-1
cdr3_nt: TGCAGCGCCCGGAGGCGTACTAGCGGGCCTTACAATGAGCAGTTCTTC
cdr3_aa: CSARRRTSGPYNEQFF

d_call: TRBD1
v_call: TRBV5-1
clone_size: many
j_call: TRBJ1-1
cdr3_nt: TGCGCCAGCAGCTTGGGGACAGGACTTTTGAACACTGAAGCTTTCTTT
cdr3_aa: CASSLGTGLLNTEAFF

d_call: .
v_call: TRBV7-2
clone_size: .
j_call: TRBJ2-5
cdr3_nt: TGTGCCAGCAGCCCATCCCCAGGCGAGACCCAGTACTTC
cdr3_aa: CASSPSPGETQYF

d_call: .
v_call: TRBV12-3/TRBV12-4
clone_size: few
j_call: TRBJ2-7
cdr3_nt: TGTGCCAGCAGTTTAAACAGGGTCGAGCAGTACTTC
cdr3_aa: CASSLNRVEQYF

d_call: .
v_call: TRBV9
clone_size: .
j_call: TRBJ2-3
cdr3_nt: TGTGCCAGCAGCTTTCGAGATACGCAGTATTTT
cdr3_aa: CASSFRDTQYF

d_call: .
v_call: TRBV9
clone_size: few
j_call: TRBJ2-7
cdr3_nt: TGTGCCAGCAGTCCCGACGAGGACGAGCAGTACTTC
cdr3_aa: CASSPDEDEQYF

d_call: .
v_call: TRBV6-2/TRBV6-3
clone_size: .
j_call: TRBJ2-7
cdr3_nt: TGTGCCAGCAGTCCACAGATTGAGTACGAGCAGTACTTC
cdr3_aa: CASSPQIEYEQYF

d_call: .
v_call: TRBV6-5
clone_size: few
j_call: TRBJ1-1
cdr3_nt: TGTGCCAGCAGTTCCTACACTGAAGCTTTCTTT
cdr3_aa: CASSSYTEAFF

d_call: TRBD1
v_call: TRBV24-1
clone_size: .
j_call: TRBJ2-2
cdr3_nt: TGTGCCACCAGTGATCCTGGATGGACAGGGGACACCGGGGAGCTGTTTTTT
cdr3_aa: CATSDPGWTGDTGELFF

d_call: .
v_call: TRBV10-3
clone_size: .
j_call: TRBJ1-2
cdr3_nt: TGTGCCATCCGCAGGGGCTATGGCTACACCTTC
cdr3_aa: CAIRRGYGYTF

d_call: .
v_call: TRBV19
clone_size: .
j_call: TRBJ2-1
cdr3_nt: TGTGCCAGTAGTATTACAGATTACAATGAGCAGTTCTTC
cdr3_aa: CASSITDYNEQFF

d_call: TRBD1
v_call: TRBV7-9
clone_size: .
j_call: TRBJ1-2
cdr3_nt: TGTGCCAGTTCCGGCGGGGACAGGGGGGTTAACTATGGCTACACCTTC
cdr3_aa: CASSGGDRGVNYGYTF

d_call: TRBD1
v_call: TRBV7-2
clone_size: .
j_call: TRBJ1-2
cdr3_nt: TGTGCCAGCAGCTTGGTGGGACAGGGAGCGGGGTATGGCTACACCTTC
cdr3_aa: CASSLVGQGAGYGYTF

d_call: .
v_call: TRBV19
clone_size: .
j_call: TRBJ2-7
cdr3_nt: TGTGCCAGTAGCAGTATCCCCGACGAGCAGTACTTC
cdr3_aa: CASSSIPDEQYF

d_call: TRBD2
v_call: TRBV19
clone_size: .
j_call: TRBJ2-7
cdr3_nt: TGTGCCAGTAGTACGGGCGCTAGCGGGAGTGGTGAGCAGTACTTC
cdr3_aa: CASSTGASGSGEQYF

d_call: .
v_call: TRBV20-1
clone_size: .
j_call: TRBJ1-2
cdr3_nt: TGCAGTGCTAGACAAAACTATGGCTACACCTTC
cdr3_aa: CSARQNYGYTF

d_call: TRBD1
v_call: TRBV10-3
clone_size: .
j_call: TRBJ2-2
cdr3_nt: TGTGCCATCATCGCAGGGGGCGAGGCCGGGGAGCTGTTTTTT
cdr3_aa: CAIIAGGEAGELFF

d_call: .
v_call: TRBV5-1
clone_size: .
j_call: TRBJ1-2
cdr3_nt: TGCGCCAGCAGCGCGGTCTGGGGGAGGCAGGACTATGGCTACACCTTC
cdr3_aa: CASSAVWGRQDYGYTF

d_call: .
v_call: TRBV18
clone_size: .
j_call: TRBJ2-1
cdr3_nt: TGTGCCAGCTCACCCCCCGACACTTACTACAATGAGCAGTTCTTC
cdr3_aa: CASSPPDTYYNEQFF

d_call: TRBD1
v_call: TRBV7-8
clone_size: .
j_call: TRBJ2-1
cdr3_nt: TGTGCCAGCAGCTCCCGACAGGGGGAGCGCAATGAGCAGTTCTTC
cdr3_aa: CASSSRQGERNEQFF

d_call: TRBD2
v_call: TRBV15
clone_size: .
j_call: TRBJ2-7
cdr3_nt: TGTGCCACCAGCAGAGTTTTGCTAGCGGGAGTACGGGAGCAGTACTTC
cdr3_aa: CATSRVLLAGVREQYF

d_call: TRBD1
v_call: TRBV30
clone_size: .
j_call: TRBJ1-3
cdr3_nt: TGTGCCTGGAGTGTACGACAGGGGAGAAACACCATATATTTT
cdr3_aa: CAWSVRQGRNTIYF

d_call: TRBD2
v_call: TRBV7-3
clone_size: few
j_call: TRBJ2-1
cdr3_nt: TGTGCCAGCAGCTTAGTAAGGGGAGGGGTAGGCTCCTACAATGAGCAGTTCTTC
cdr3_aa: CASSLVRGGVGSYNEQFF

d_call: .
v_call: TRBV7-3
clone_size: .
j_call: TRBJ1-1
cdr3_nt: TGTGCCAGCAGCTTAAGGAGGGAAACTGAAGCTTTCTTT
cdr3_aa: CASSLRRETEAFF

d_call: .
v_call: TRBV11-2
clone_size: .
j_call: TRBJ2-7
cdr3_nt: TGTGCCAGCAGCTTGGCGGACAGAACTAAAGCCTACGAGCAGTACTTC
cdr3_aa: CASSLADRTKAYEQYF

d_call: TRBD2
v_call: TRBV6-2/TRBV6-3
clone_size: .
j_call: TRBJ2-3
cdr3_nt: TGTGCCAGCAGTTATCCTAGCGGGAGCACAGATACGCAGTATTTT
cdr3_aa: CASSYPSGSTDTQYF

d_call: TRBD1
v_call: TRBV7-9
clone_size: once
j_call: TRBJ2-3
cdr3_nt: TGTGCCAGCAGCATATCACAGGGGAAGGATACGCAGTATTTT
cdr3_aa: CASSISQGKDTQYF

d_call: TRBD2
v_call: TRBV2
clone_size: .
j_call: TRBJ2-7
cdr3_nt: TGTGCCAGCAGTGACTCGGGCGGGAGGATTTCCGAGCAGTACTTC
cdr3_aa: CASSDSGGRISEQYF

d_call: TRBD2
v_call: TRBV9
clone_size: once
j_call: TRBJ2-5
cdr3_nt: TGTGCCAGCAGCCCCGGGACTAGCGGGGGACTCCAAGAGACCCAGTACTTC
cdr3_aa: CASSPGTSGGLQETQYF

d_call: TRBD2
v_call: TRBV4-2
clone_size: .
j_call: TRBJ2-5
cdr3_nt: TGTGCCAGCAGCCAGGTCTCTAGCGGGACGGCGGAGACCCAGTACTTC
cdr3_aa: CASSQVSSGTAETQYF

d_call: TRBD2
v_call: TRBV28
clone_size: .
j_call: TRBJ2-3
cdr3_nt: TGTGCCAGCAGTCTCCCTTTTAGCGGGAGATCAACAGATACGCAGTATTTT
cdr3_aa: CASSLPFSGRSTDTQYF

d_call: TRBD1
v_call: TRBV28
clone_size: .
j_call: TRBJ1-1
cdr3_nt: TGTGCCAGCAGTTTCCCCACAGGGGGTCTCACTGAAGCTTTCTTT
cdr3_aa: CASSFPTGGLTEAFF

d_call: .
v_call: TRBV18
clone_size: .
j_call: TRBJ1-5
cdr3_nt: TGTGCCAGCTCACCCCCGGGGAGGGTTCAGCCCCAGCATTTT
cdr3_aa: CASSPPGRVQPQHF

d_call: .
v_call: TRBV20-1
clone_size: .
j_call: TRBJ1-2
cdr3_nt: TGCAGTGCTAGTGAGCAGGGTATTGGCTACACCTTC
cdr3_aa: CSASEQGIGYTF

d_call: .
v_call: TRBV19
clone_size: .
j_call: TRBJ2-4
cdr3_nt: TGTGCCAGTAGTCCGACAGGATGGGGCAAAAACATTCAGTACTTC
cdr3_aa: CASSPTGWGKNIQYF